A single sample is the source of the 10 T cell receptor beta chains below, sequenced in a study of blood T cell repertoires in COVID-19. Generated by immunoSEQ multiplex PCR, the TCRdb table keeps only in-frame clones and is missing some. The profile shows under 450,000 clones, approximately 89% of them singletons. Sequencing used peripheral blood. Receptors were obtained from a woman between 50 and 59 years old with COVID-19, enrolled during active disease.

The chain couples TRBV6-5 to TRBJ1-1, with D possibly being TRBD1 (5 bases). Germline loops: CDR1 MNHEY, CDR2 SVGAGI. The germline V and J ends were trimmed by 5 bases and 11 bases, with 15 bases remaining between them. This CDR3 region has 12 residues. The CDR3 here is CASSLRRGTAFF. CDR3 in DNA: TGTGCCAGCAGTCTACGCCGGGGGACGGCTTTCTTT.

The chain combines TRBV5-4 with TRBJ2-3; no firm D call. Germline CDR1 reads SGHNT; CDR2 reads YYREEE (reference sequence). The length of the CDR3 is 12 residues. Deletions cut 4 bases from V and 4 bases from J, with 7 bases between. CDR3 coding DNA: TGTGCCAGCAGCCCCACGGCAGATACGCAGTATTTT. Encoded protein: CASSPTADTQYF.

Here the CDR3 reads CASSQSQGGNTQYF. Here the CDR3 DNA reads TGTGCCAGCAGCCAGTCCCAGGGGGGCAATACGCAGTATTTT. The V and J genes are TRBV4-2 and TRBJ2-3; D is perhaps TRBD1 (7 bases). In germline, CDR1 is LGHNA, CDR2 YNFKEQ. This CDR3 is 14 amino acids long. Trimming removed 3 bases from V and 7 bases from J, with 14 bases in between.

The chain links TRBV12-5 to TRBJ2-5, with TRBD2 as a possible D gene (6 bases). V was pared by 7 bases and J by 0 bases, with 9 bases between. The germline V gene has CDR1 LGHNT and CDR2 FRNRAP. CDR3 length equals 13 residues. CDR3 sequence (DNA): TGTGCTAGTGTCAGGACTAACCAAGAGACCCAGTACTTC. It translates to CASVRTNQETQYF.

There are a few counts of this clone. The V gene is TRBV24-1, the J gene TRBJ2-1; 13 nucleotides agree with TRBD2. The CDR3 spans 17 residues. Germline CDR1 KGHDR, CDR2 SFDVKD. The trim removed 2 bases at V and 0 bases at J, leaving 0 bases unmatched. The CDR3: CATSDWTSGSSYNEQFF. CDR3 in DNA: TGTGCCACCAGTGATTGGACTAGCGGGAGCTCCTACAATGAGCAGTTCTTC.

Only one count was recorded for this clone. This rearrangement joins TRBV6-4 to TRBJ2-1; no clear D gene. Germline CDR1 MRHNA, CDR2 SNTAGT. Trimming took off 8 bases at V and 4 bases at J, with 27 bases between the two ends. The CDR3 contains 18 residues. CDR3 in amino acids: CASDPQGGFTQPYNEQFF. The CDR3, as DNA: TGTGCCAGCGATCCCCAAGGCGGTTTCACTCAGCCTTACAATGAGCAGTTCTTC.

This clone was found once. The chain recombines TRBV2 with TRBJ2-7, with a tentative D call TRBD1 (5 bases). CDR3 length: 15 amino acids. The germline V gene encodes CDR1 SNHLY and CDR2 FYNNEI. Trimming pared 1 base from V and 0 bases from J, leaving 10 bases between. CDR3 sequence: CASSEGGFSSYEQYF. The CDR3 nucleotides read TGTGCCAGCAGTGAAGGGGGCTTTAGCTCCTACGAGCAGTACTTC.

This CDR3 is CASSLGASGGNTQYF. The CDR3, as DNA: TGTGCCAGCAGCTTAGGGGCTAGCGGGGGTAATACGCAGTATTTT. This sequence joins TRBV7-8 and TRBJ2-3; 10 bases fit TRBD2. With V trimmed by 1 base and J by 7 bases, 5 bases remained unmatched. Germline CDR1 reads SGHVS; CDR2 reads FQNEAQ. The CDR3 covers 15 residues.

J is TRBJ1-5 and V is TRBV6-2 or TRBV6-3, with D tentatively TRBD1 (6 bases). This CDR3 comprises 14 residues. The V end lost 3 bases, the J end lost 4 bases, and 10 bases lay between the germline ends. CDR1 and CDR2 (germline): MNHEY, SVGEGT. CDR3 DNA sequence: TGTGCCAGCAGTTATGGACAGAGGAATCAGCCCCAGCATTTT. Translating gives CASSYGQRNQPQHF.

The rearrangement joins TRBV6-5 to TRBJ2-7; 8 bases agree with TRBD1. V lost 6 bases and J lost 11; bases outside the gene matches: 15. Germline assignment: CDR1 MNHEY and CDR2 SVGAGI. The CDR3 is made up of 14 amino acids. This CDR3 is CASRTTGGHRSEYF. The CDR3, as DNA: TGTGCCAGCAGGACTACAGGGGGTCATAGATCGGAGTACTTC.